Presented here are 9 T cell receptor beta chains from one specimen sequenced in a study of T cell clonality in common variable immunodeficiency (dated by TCRdb to between 2015 and 2016). The library relied on the immunoSEQ multiplex PCR assay. The clones in this table, taken by TCRdb from immuneACCESS, are in-frame only. Not every clone is retained; where verified, under half of the shortfall comes from an unresolved V gene, and the cause of the rest is unknown. The table shows approximately 81,000 clones here, with no singletons. The ten largest clones take up approximately 0.8% of the sample. The material sequenced was peripheral blood mononuclear cells. Source of these receptors: a person aged 18-69 years in good health.

This clone has at least ten counts. With the read ending 3 residues before the CDR3 end, the germline J gene is used to fill in that end. The rearrangement uses TRBV12-3 or TRBV12-4 and TRBJ2-5; possible D gene TRBD2, 6 bases. Trimming took off 3 bases at V and 1 base at J, with 15 bases between the two ends. There are 16 residues in the CDR3. This chain's CDR3 is CASSFRVGGAQETQYF. The sequenced CDR3 bases are TGTGCCAGCAGTTTTAGGGTTGGAGGGGCCCAAGAGACC.

The sample holds many counts of this clone. Sequencing ends 3 residues short of the CDR3 end; the germline J gene provides the rest. This chain connects TRBV5-1 to TRBJ2-2; 8 bases align to TRBD1. The CDR3 runs to 16 residues. The ends lost 4 bases at V and 4 bases at J; junction bases unmatched: 9. The germline CDR1 and CDR2 sequences are SGHRS and YFSETQ. The covered CDR3 bases are TGCGCCAGCAGCCCTAGGACAGGGACGGCCACCGGGGAG. Protein: CASSPRTGTATGE. The entire CDR3 is CASSPRTGTATGELFF. Together with reference TRBV5-1 and TRBJ2-2, the CDR3 gives the full variable domain: KAGVTQTPRYLIKTRGQQVTLSCSPISGHRSVSWYQQTPGQGLQFLFEYFSETQRNKGNFPGRFSGRQFSNSRSEMNVSTLELGDSALYLCASSPRTGTATGELFFGEGSRLTVL.

The table lists this clone with many counts. From the germline J gene comes the end of the CDR3, since the read stops 3 residues before it. The rearrangement uses TRBV7-3 and TRBJ2-5, with 7 positions matching TRBD1. CDR3 size: 13 residues. Germline V lookup: CDR1 SGHTA, CDR2 FQGTGA. The V gene end was trimmed by 5 bases and the J gene end by 2 bases; junction bases not matched to a gene: 2. The covered CDR3 bases are TGTGCCAGCAGCAGGGGACAGCAAGAGACC. Translation: CASSRGQQET. The CDR3 in full is CASSRGQQETQYF.

This clone was seen a few times. Sequence at one end of the junction differs from germline and may be a read error. The read stops 3 residues short of the end of the CDR3; the missing end is completed from the germline J gene. This chain links TRBV7-3 with TRBJ2-1; 9 nucleotides agree with TRBD2. The germline V gene has CDR1 SGHTA and CDR2 FQGTGA. The CDR3 contains 18 residues. The CDR3 sequence is CPSSLTGGGLAAYNEQFF. The CDR3 bases that were read are TGTCCCAGCAGCTTAACGGGGGGGGGACTAGCCGCCTACAATGAG.

There are many counts of this clone. The sequence runs out 3 residues before the end of the CDR3; the remainder is reconstructed from the germline J gene. The chain carries TRBV20-1 and TRBJ2-7; D perhaps matches TRBD2 (6 bases). The CDR3 totals 12 residues. The ends were cut back, 4 bases at V and 6 bases at J, with 13 bases in the middle. Looked up from germline, CDR1 is DFQATT and CDR2 is SNEGSKA (reference sequence). The CDR3 is CSANAGLIEQYF. CDR3 DNA (partial): TGCAGTGCTAACGCGGGACTTATCGAG.

On this clone itself: The read falls 3 residues short of the CDR3 end, and the missing part is taken from the germline J gene. This sequence joins TRBV7-9 and TRBJ2-2; unclear D gene. The V gene's germline CDR1 is SEHNR and CDR2 FQNEAQ (reference sequence). Trimming cost V 1 base and J 6 bases, with 9 bases left between them. The CDR3 has 14 amino acids. CDR3: CASSLGVQAGELFF. Incomplete CDR3 DNA: TGTGCCAGCAGCTTAGGGGTCCAGGCCGGGGAG.

This clone was found many times. The read terminates 3 residues before the CDR3 end, so the remaining end is supplied by the germline J gene. The chain combines TRBV20-1 with TRBJ2-5; D might be TRBD1 (5 bases). This CDR3 has 15 residues. Germline values: CDR1 DFQATT, CDR2 SNEGSKA (reference sequence). The V gene lost 3 bases and the J gene lost 5 bases, with 19 bases spanning the gap. Incomplete CDR3 DNA: TGCAGTGCTAGTAACCGAGCACCTCCAGGGGAGACC. It encodes CSASNRAPPGET. The complete CDR3 sequence is CSASNRAPPGETQYF.

This clone was recorded many times. The CDR3 end falls 3 residues outside the read, so it is completed with the germline J gene. The gene calls are TRBV5-1 and TRBJ2-5; D is unresolved. CDR3 length equals 13 residues. V lost 2 bases to trimming and J lost 5 bases, with 10 bases between them. Germline V lookup: CDR1 SGHRS, CDR2 YFSETQ. CDR3 DNA (partial): TGCGCCAGCAGCTTACAACCCACCGAGACC. Translated: CASSLQPTET. The whole CDR3 protein is CASSLQPTETQYF.

This clone was seen ten or more times. Sequencing ends 3 residues short of the CDR3 end; the germline J gene provides the rest. This sample includes further DNA sequences coding for the same CDR3. This chain connects TRBV4-1 to TRBJ2-7, with D possibly TRBD2 on 5 matching bases. V was shortened by 0 bases and J by 3 bases, with 6 bases between the two germline ends. The CDR3 is 13 residues long. Per germline, CDR1 MGHRA and CDR2 YSYEKL. The chain's CDR3 is CASSQDRGYEQYF. Incomplete CDR3 DNA: TGCGCCAGCAGCCAAGATCGGGGCTACGAG.